The rows below give T cell receptor beta chains drawn from one sample of a study of blood T cell repertoires in COVID-19. Repertoires were generated with immunoSEQ multiplex PCR, while TCRdb's copy carries only in-frame clones and drops some. The top ten hold approximately 13% of the sample, which has roughly 130,000 clones, less than 90% seen once. What was sequenced was peripheral blood. The receptors come from a woman in her twenties or thirties who had recovered from COVID-19. Each CDR3 is given with its conserved first and last residue. A D gene is named only where the DNA matches it firmly. A clone size is listed for some rows: how often the clone was seen (once, few, many), or a class if it is expanded.

TRBD1,.,TRBJ2-5,TRBV9,TGTGCCAGCAGCCCTGAGGGACAGGAAAAAGAGACCCAGTACTTC,CASSPEGQEKETQYF
.,.,TRBJ2-1,TRBV9,TGTGCCAGCAGCGACACAGGGAATGAGCAGTTCTTC,CASSDTGNEQFF
.,few,TRBJ2-7,TRBV6-1,TGTGCCAGCAGTTTCCAATCGGGGTCTGGCTACGAGCAGTACTTC,CASSFQSGSGYEQYF
.,.,TRBJ2-1,TRBV4-2,TGTGCCAGCAGCCAAGATCCAGTCGCGGGGGCCGGTGAGCAGTTCTTC,CASSQDPVAGAGEQFF
TRBD2,.,TRBJ2-5,TRBV25-1,TGTGCCAGCACGACTAGCGGGGGCCAAGAGACCCAGTACTTC,CASTTSGGQETQYF
TRBD1,few,TRBJ1-6,TRBV2,TGTGCCAGCAGTGGGGACAGTAATTCACCCCTCCACTTT,CASSGDSNSPLHF
TRBD2,.,TRBJ2-1,TRBV5-4,TGTGCCAGCAGCTTGGTTGGACTAGCGGGAGTGGACTCCTACAATGAGCAGTTCTTC,CASSLVGLAGVDSYNEQFF
.,.,TRBJ2-7,TRBV5-1,TGCGCCAGCAGCTTGTGGGCAGGCTCTGGGTGGGAGCAGTACTTC,CASSLWAGSGWEQYF
TRBD2,.,TRBJ2-3,TRBV5-1,TGCGCCAGCAGCTTGGGGACTAGCGGTAGCACAGATACGCAGTATTTT,CASSLGTSGSTDTQYF
TRBD1,.,TRBJ2-6,TRBV3-1/TRBV3-2,TGTGCCAGCAGCCAAGATCGAATGAAGGGGGCCTCTGGGGCCAACGTCCTGACTTTC,CASSQDRMKGASGANVLTF
.,.,TRBJ1-2,TRBV2,TGTGCCAGCAGTAGGGAGGACTATGGCTACACCTTC,CASSREDYGYTF
.,.,TRBJ2-7,TRBV7-2,TGTGCCAGCAGCTTATCCGCCGGAGGCTCTCGCGAGCAGTACTTC,CASSLSAGGSREQYF
.,once,TRBJ1-2,TRBV14,TGTGCCAGCAGCCCGTCGTCCTATGGCTACACCTTC,CASSPSSYGYTF
TRBD1,.,TRBJ1-1,TRBV5-6,TGTGCCAGCAGCTCTTTACAGGGGGCAAACACTGAAGCTTTCTTT,CASSSLQGANTEAFF
.,.,TRBJ2-6,TRBV5-4,TGTGCCAGCAGCTTGCTGGACTTCTCTGGGGCCAACGTCCTGACTTTC,CASSLLDFSGANVLTF
TRBD2,.,TRBJ2-3,TRBV19,TGTGCCACAACTAGCGGACGCACAGATACGCAGTATTTT,CATTSGRTDTQYF
TRBD2,few,TRBJ2-4,TRBV3-1/TRBV3-2,TGTGCCAGCAGCCACCCTGGGTCCGCGGGGGGGCTATACATTCAGTACTTC,CASSHPGSAGGLYIQYF
TRBD2,.,TRBJ2-2,TRBV3-1/TRBV3-2,TGTGCCAGCAGCCAAGGGACTAGCGGGGGGCGAGGAAACGGGGAGCTGTTTTTT,CASSQGTSGGRGNGELFF
TRBD2,once,TRBJ2-1,TRBV28,TGTGCCAGCGGGACTAGCTCGTCCAATGAGCAGTTCTTC,CASGTSSSNEQFF
TRBD1,.,TRBJ1-1,TRBV11-2,TGTGCCAGCAGGTCCCACGGGACAGAAGACGTTGCTTTCTTT,CASRSHGTEDVAFF
.,.,TRBJ2-3,TRBV28,TGTGCCAGTATCCGCTCTTTAGGGGCTAGCACAGATACGCAGTATTTT,CASIRSLGASTDTQYF
TRBD1,.,TRBJ2-1,TRBV13,TGTGCCAGCAGCTTAGCCGGGACAGGGAACTACAATGAGCAGTTCTTC,CASSLAGTGNYNEQFF
.,many,TRBJ1-5,TRBV28,TGTGCCAGCAGTCCTCCCAACAGGGTTAGAAGCAATCAGCCCCAGCATTTT,CASSPPNRVRSNQPQHF
.,few,TRBJ1-1,TRBV6-5,TGTGCCAGCCACAGGGAGTTGATGAACACTGAAGCTTTCTTT,CASHRELMNTEAFF